Below are 21 T cell receptor beta chains sequenced from a single sample in a study of cytomegalovirus exposure and HLA in healthy donors. The PCR contained 60 Vbeta and 13 Jbeta primers. Sequencing was performed with immunoSEQ multiplex PCR; in TCRdb, only in-frame clones are kept and a portion is missing. This sample has some 100,000 clones; more than 65% occur once, and the top ten carry 11%. The sequencing sample was made of PBMCs. All receptors derive from a man between 35 and 55 years old in good health and CMV-seropositive.

This CDR3 is CAISGLLSGGNSYEQYF. The CDR3 coding sequence is TGTGCCATCAGTGGCCTACTTAGCGGGGGAAACTCCTACGAGCAGTACTTC. This rearrangement joins TRBV10-3 to TRBJ2-5; 9 positions match TRBD2. The closer fit of TRBJ2-7 to the DNA end suggests the J call may be wrong. CDR1 is ENHRY, CDR2 SYGVKD, per germline. The CDR3 totals 17 residues.

This rearrangement joins TRBV18 to TRBJ2-2; possible D gene TRBD1, 6 bases. The CDR3 extends over 14 amino acids. Germline loops: CDR1 KGHSH, CDR2 LQKENI. With 1 base removed from V and 6 bases from J, the gap between germline ends came to 9 bases. CDR3 DNA sequence: TGTGCCAGCTCACCACGGGACATTGCCGGGGAGCTGTTTTTT. As protein: CASSPRDIAGELFF.

This clone turned up a few times. This rearrangement joins TRBV6-5 to TRBJ1-5, with 9 bases fitting TRBD1. V lost 5 bases, J lost 4 bases, and 6 bases stayed unmatched. This CDR3 is built from 15 residues. The germline CDR1 and CDR2 sequences are MNHEY and SVGAGI. In DNA form, the CDR3 reads TGTGCCAGCAGTACAGACAGGGGGTGGAATCAGCCCCAGCATTTT. This translates into CASSTDRGWNQPQHF.

This clone occurred once. CDR3 coding DNA: TGTGCCAGCAGCCCATTTAAGCGGGGGGTAAAAAATACAGATACGCAGTATTTT. Amino acids: CASSPFKRGVKNTDTQYF. This sequence joins TRBV7-2 and TRBJ2-3; 9 nucleotides match TRBD2. Trimming cost V 5 bases and J 3 bases; bases outside gene matches: 15. Germline V gives CDR1 SGHTA, CDR2 FQGNSA. The CDR3 contains 18 residues.

V gene TRBV7-8 combines with J gene TRBJ1-6, with 8 bases lining up with TRBD1. Per the germline V gene, CDR1 is SGHVS and CDR2 is FQNEAQ. V shed 6 bases, J shed 0 bases, and the junction held 16 bases outside the gene matches. The CDR3 has 20 amino acids. CDR3 in amino acids: CASRPGQEEYSSSYNSPLHF. CDR3 sequence (DNA): TGTGCCAGCAGGCCGGGACAGGAAGAGTACTCGAGCTCCTATAATTCACCCCTCCACTTT.

This clone was observed once. The V gene is TRBV7-9, the J gene TRBJ1-1; D is unresolved. The length of the CDR3 is 14 residues. The V end lost 3 bases, the J end lost 2 bases, and 10 bases lay between the germline ends. Germline CDR1 SEHNR, CDR2 FQNEAQ (reference sequence). CDR3 amino acids: CASSLTTGNTEAFF. The CDR3 DNA sequence: TGTGCCAGCAGCTTGACTACGGGAAACACTGAAGCTTTCTTT.

The genes are TRBV20-1 and TRBJ1-2; possibly TRBD1 for D (5 bases). The CDR3 extends over 11 amino acids. CDR1 and CDR2 from the germline V gene are DFQATT and SNEGSKA (reference sequence). Trimming took 8 bases from V and 5 from J, leaving 12 bases between them. The CDR3 bases are TGCAGTCTAACAGGAGGGTATGGCTACACCTTC. Translating it yields CSLTGGYGYTF.

This clone was recorded only once. The chain uses TRBV2 and TRBJ2-7; D perhaps matches TRBD1 (6 bases). Trimming took off 2 bases at V and 2 bases at J, with 13 bases between the two ends. Germline CDR1 is SNHLY and CDR2 is FYNNEI. The CDR3 runs 15 residues. The CDR3 loop reads CASSEITGHTYEQYF. CDR3 in DNA: TGTGCCAGCAGTGAAATAACGGGACATACCTACGAGCAGTACTTC.

The V gene is TRBV25-1, the J gene TRBJ2-7, with 9 bases matching TRBD1. V shed 6 bases, J shed 1 base, and the junction held 10 bases outside the gene matches. Looked up from germline, CDR1 is MGHDK and CDR2 is SYGVNS. This CDR3 spans 16 amino acids. The CDR3 spells CASSGTSGQGSYEQYF. In DNA form, the CDR3 reads TGTGCCAGCAGCGGGACGAGCGGACAGGGGTCCTACGAGCAGTACTTC.

This clone came up a few times. The chain uses TRBV4-1 and TRBJ2-3; D perhaps matches TRBD2 (5 bases). The germline CDR1 and CDR2 sequences are MGHRA and YSYEKL. The CDR3 has 15 residues. V shed 2 bases and J shed 0 bases, with 9 bases lying between them. The CDR3 protein is CASSQRELSTDTQYF. CDR3 coding DNA: TGCGCCAGCAGCCAACGGGAACTCAGCACAGATACGCAGTATTTT.

Regarding this clone: An end of the junction does not agree with germline; a read error may underlie this. The chain has TRBV7-9 and TRBJ1-1; D gene uncertain. This CDR3 is 14 amino acids long. Looked up from germline, CDR1 is SEHNR and CDR2 is FQNEAQ (reference sequence). The chain's CDR3 is CSSSSRDLNTEAFF. CDR3 sequence (DNA): TGTTCCAGCAGCTCCCGCGACTTGAACACTGAAGCTTTCTTT.

V gene TRBV6-6 combines with J gene TRBJ2-1; D gene uncertain. V lost 8 bases and J 3 bases, leaving 14 bases between the germline ends. Germline assignment: CDR1 MNHNY and CDR2 SVGAGI (reference sequence). This CDR3 is 14 amino acids long. The CDR3 region is CASSVSVRYNEQFF. The CDR3 DNA reads TGTGCCAGCTCCGTCTCCGTTCGCTACAATGAGCAGTTCTTC.

The genes are TRBV20-1 and TRBJ2-3; D not certain. The CDR3 has 11 residues. The V end was cut by 5 bases, the J end by 6 bases, with 9 bases between. Germline CDR1 reads DFQATT; CDR2 reads SNEGSKA (reference sequence). The CDR3: CSASLADTQYF. In DNA, the CDR3 is TGCAGTGCTTCGTTAGCCGATACGCAGTATTTT.

This clone was observed once. V usage is TRBV9 and J usage is TRBJ2-3; tentative D call: TRBD2 (6 bases). The germline V gene has CDR1 SGDLS and CDR2 YYNGEE. V lost 0 bases and J 5 bases, leaving 22 bases between the germline ends. The CDR3 is made up of 18 amino acids. Here the CDR3 reads CASSVVGAGPTLVDTQYF. The CDR3 DNA is TGTGCCAGCAGCGTAGTAGGGGCGGGGCCTACACTGGTAGATACGCAGTATTTT.

The chain joins TRBV30 to TRBJ1-1; D is undetermined. V lost 4 bases and J 5 bases, leaving 23 bases between the germline ends. Germline V gene data show CDR1 as GTSNPN and CDR2 as SVGIG (reference sequence). The CDR3 length is 16 residues. CDR3: CAWKARARPLSTEAFF. The CDR3 DNA follows: TGTGCCTGGAAGGCGCGGGCCCGACCTTTGAGTACTGAAGCTTTCTTT.

This clone was seen once. The chain combines TRBV5-4 with TRBJ1-4, with 7 bases that match TRBD1. The ends lost 3 bases at V and 7 bases at J; junction bases unmatched: 18. This CDR3 contains 18 residues. Germline assignment: CDR1 SGHNT and CDR2 YYREEE (reference sequence). This CDR3 reads CASSSSWKPGGLVEKLFF. The CDR3 DNA reads as TGTGCCAGCAGCTCATCGTGGAAGCCAGGGGGTCTGGTTGAAAAACTGTTTTTT.

V usage is TRBV30 and J usage is TRBJ1-2, with TRBD1 matching 9 bases. CDR3 size: 14 residues. CDR1 and CDR2 (germline): GTSNPN, SVGIG (reference sequence). Losses at the gene ends were 2 bases for V and 3 bases for J; bases not matched to a gene: 4. This CDR3 reads CAWSSGTGHYGYTF. For the CDR3, the DNA is TGTGCCTGGAGTTCCGGGACAGGGCACTATGGCTACACCTTC.

The chain combines TRBV6-5 with TRBJ2-3; 10 nucleotides agree with TRBD1. The CDR3 is 15 residues long. The germline CDR1 and CDR2 sequences are MNHEY and SVGAGI. The junction had 5 bases not matched to a gene; V was cut back by 6 bases and J by 2 bases. In nucleotides, the CDR3 is TGTGCCAGCAGAAGGACAGGGGGAACCACAGATACGCAGTATTTT. This translates into CASRRTGGTTDTQYF.

J is TRBJ2-5 and V is TRBV5-4, with D maybe TRBD1 (6 bases). With 3 bases removed from V and 5 bases from J, the gap between germline ends came to 11 bases. The CDR3 sequence is 13 residues long. Per germline, CDR1 SGHNT and CDR2 YYREEE (reference sequence). The CDR3 region is CASSSQGSETQYF. CDR3 nucleotides: TGTGCCAGCAGCTCACAGGGTTCGGAGACCCAGTACTTC.

The CDR3 DNA sequence: TGTGCCAGCAGCTTCCAGGGCGGCGAGACCCAGTACTTC. Translating gives CASSFQGGETQYF. The chain combines TRBV5-5 with TRBJ2-5, with TRBD1 as a possible D gene (5 bases). Germline CDR1 SGHKS, CDR2 YYEKEE (reference sequence). The CDR3 loop spans 13 amino acids. Trimming took off 2 bases at V and 5 bases at J, with 10 bases between the two ends. Full variable domain (outside the CDR3, taken from reference TRBV5-5 and TRBJ2-5): DAGVTQSPTHLIKTRGQQVTLRCSPISGHKSVSWYQQVLGQGPQFIFQYYEKEERGRGNFPDRFSARQFPNYSSELNVNALLLGDSALYLCASSFQGGETQYFGPGTRLLVL.

The CDR3 region is CASSLAGGSSYEQYF. The CDR3, as DNA: TGTGCCAGCAGCTTAGCAGGGGGGAGCTCCTACGAGCAGTACTTC. This chain uses TRBV7-3 with TRBJ2-7; tentatively, D is TRBD1 (7 bases). V was trimmed by 2 bases and J by 0 bases, leaving 11 bases between them. Germline V gives CDR1 SGHTA, CDR2 FQGTGA. The CDR3 has 15 amino acids.